The sequence of this TCR beta chain was determined in a study of shared clonotypes between healthy human individuals (dated by TCRdb to about 2020). About the full investigation: The cohort included a few men and a couple of women between 18 and 49 years of age. To increase sequencing depth and limit assay-specific biases, different laboratories used diverse techniques to prepare libraries and sequence TCR repertoires. For each donor, three plates each were used for CD4 naive and CD4 memory, two plates were used for CD8 naive, and one plate was used for CD8 memory. The study deeply sequenced blood TCR repertoires of about five healthy adults to estimate repertoire size and the extent of clonotype sharing between individuals. Between about 0.85 and 9.5 billion PBMCs per donor were obtained by leukapheresis. Overall study outcomes, separate from this receptor: Naive subsets generally had larger estimated clonotype richness than memory subsets did. Sharing across several donors was observed for approximately 5% of naive CD4, around 3.5% of naive CD8, over 2% of memory CD4, and roughly 0.4% of memory CD8 clonotypes. Compared with non-shared clonotypes, clonotypes shared by all four sorted-subset donors had higher generation probabilities. The genetic and exposure-history diversity represented was limited by the small number of donors. Pairwise subsampling led to the expectation that sequencing depth would affect the degree of clonotype sharing among donors. Sampling was limited to blood, and TCR repertoires in tissue likely differ from TCR repertoires in blood. Even with the large sequencing depth, rarefaction of the sorted-subset datasets indicated that sequencing was incomplete.

For the CD8 naive samples, CD45RO-negative cells were positively selected for CCR7, yielding a CD45RA+CCR7+ population from which TemRA cells were excluded. The donors were healthy, HIV-negative adults with no recently reported acute infections or vaccinations. Every donor was a Caucasian adult living in Nashville, Tennessee, USA. Blood was collected by leukapheresis, and PBMCs were isolated by Ficoll-Histopaque density gradient centrifugation and then cryopreserved in liquid nitrogen vapor phase. Analytical flow cytometry was used to check the purity and quantity of each magnetically sorted T cell population. Genomic DNA was isolated from each sorted fraction and quantified by UV absorbance on a Nanodrop 2000c. Regarding this clone: No cognate antigen has been identified for it. Base qualities are not recorded, but no much larger clone differs from it by a single base.

Using the deep immunoSEQ assay, multiplex PCR amplified TCR CDR3 regions from genomic DNA. For each cell subset, the extracted genomic DNA was distributed evenly across all wells of several immunoSEQ 96-well plates, and each plate served as one replicate. For sorted subsets, each replicate PCR was loaded with 200 ng genomic DNA, equivalent to 25,000 to 35,000 T cell genomes. The purified libraries were quantified using a Qubit 3.0 fluorometer, sized with a Bioanalyzer 2100, and then quantified again using the KAPA Library Quantification kit. Every immunoSEQ 96-well plate was sequenced on a dedicated single-read 150-cycle Illumina NextSeq 550 flow cell. The authors' analysis ran thus. Because only junctional sequences without quality scores were contained in the immunoSEQ output, filtering matching that applied to full-length reads could not be performed. Sequences were annotated with PyIR, a Python wrapper for IgBLAST v1.9, and V/J genes and CDR3 were assigned using IMGT germline references. Reads were filtered out if the reads had weak V/J assignments (E-value above 1e-6), no CDR3, stop codons, out-of-frame junctions, or ambiguous translated residues. V3J clonotypes were defined as sequences sharing the same inferred V gene, J gene, and CDR3 amino acid sequence. Percentage overlap between repertoires was calculated by dividing the number of shared unique clonotypes by the size of the smaller repertoire. Repertoire richness was assessed with RTK rarefaction, the Chao1 estimator, and Recon v2.1 estimates of unobserved clonotypes. OLGA was used to compute generation probabilities for all TCRbeta clonotypes that the gDNA method yielded from a few donors. TCRdb mirrors the immuneACCESS table, restricted to in-frame sequences. Some clones are absent from its copies; in checked studies, under half trace to an unresolved V gene, and the reason for the others is unknown. V and J calls and clone size are those listed in that table; D and trimming were worked out from the DNA. This sample lists 800,000 to 950,000 clones; about 96% were detected once. Of the sample, less than 0.25% is held by the ten largest clones.

CDR1 is given as SEHNR and CDR2 as FQNEAQ, both from the germline V gene (reference sequence). From the cysteine up to the phenylalanine, the CDR3 has a length of 17 residues. The retained sequence is limited to the CDR3, 51 bases, with the frame set at the first base. Unmatched junction bases come to 8, with V trimmed by 2 bases and J by 4 bases. The receptor was derived from a young man in good health. The rearrangement combines TRBV7-9 with TRBJ2-5, with 12 junctional bases fitting TRBD2. The sequencing input was naive CD8+ T cells sorted from blood. The cell subset or site label on this specimen signifies: CD45RA+CCR7+. The bases read TGTGCCAGCAGCTTATCTTCTCGACTAGCGGGAGTAGAGACCCAGTACTTC. The encoded protein is CASSLSSRLAGVETQYF.